Below, 25 T cell receptor beta chains from the same sample are listed, as sequenced in a study of CD8+CD57+ T cells in acquired aplastic anemia. It was patients with CD8+CD57+ cell expansion by flow cytometry who were chosen for sequencing. TCR beta VDJ and CDR3 profiles were obtained from a genomic DNA template. TCRdb fed the reads into MiXCR, producing one record per CDR3 protein. The repertoire holds around 210,000 distinct CDR3 sequences, with approximately 60% as singletons. Input material: sorted CD4+, CD8+, or CD8+CD57+ T cells (not recorded which) from PBMCs. The receptors were gathered from a human donor with aplastic anemia.

The genes are TRBV19 and TRBJ1-1; maybe TRBD1 (6 bases). This CDR3 is 13 amino acids long. The V gene lost 7 bases and the J gene lost 5 bases, with 14 bases spanning the gap. Per germline, CDR1 LNHDA and CDR2 SQIVND (reference sequence). CDR3 sequence: CASTVRGGTEAFF. CDR3 DNA sequence: TGTGCCAGTACGGTGAGAGGGGGGACTGAAGCTTTCTTT.

This clonotype turned up a few times. V usage is TRBV7-9 and J usage is TRBJ2-7; TRBD1 aligns across 8 bases. The CDR3 extends over 14 amino acids. V lost 1 base to trimming and J lost 7 bases; unmatched junction nucleotides: 6. CDR1 SEHNR and CDR2 FQNEAQ come from the germline V gene (reference sequence). The CDR3 here is CASSLGQGAKEQYF. CDR3 DNA sequence: TGTGCCAGCAGCTTAGGGCAGGGGGCAAAAGAGCAGTACTTC.

The chain is built from TRBV7-7 and TRBJ2-5; the D gene is possibly TRBD2 (6 bases). V lost 5 bases to trimming and J lost 4 bases, with 14 bases between them. Germline V gives CDR1 SSHAT, CDR2 FNYEAQ (reference sequence). The CDR3 length is 14 residues. The CDR3 DNA sequence: TGTGCCAGCAGCGAGAGGAGGGGATCAGAGACCCAGTACTTC. Its protein product is CASSERRGSETQYF.

This clonotype was observed many times. This chain links TRBV2 with TRBJ1-1; D is perhaps TRBD1 (5 bases). Germline V gives CDR1 SNHLY, CDR2 FYNNEI. Trimming cost V 5 bases and J 0 bases, with 13 bases left between them. This CDR3 is 15 amino acids long. CDR3 nucleotides: TGTGCCAGCAGTCAACAGGAACCAATGAACACTGAAGCTTTCTTT. This encodes CASSQQEPMNTEAFF.

The rearrangement links TRBV5-1 to TRBJ2-1; D could derive from TRBD1 or TRBD2 (5 bases each). Germline loops: CDR1 SGHRS, CDR2 YFSETQ. This CDR3 has 16 amino acids. The V gene lost 1 base and the J gene lost 5 bases, with 16 bases spanning the gap. The CDR3 DNA sequence: TGCGCCAGCAGCTTGAAGTTGCCAGGGAGCCACAATGAGCAGTTCTTC. Its translation: CASSLKLPGSHNEQFF.

This clonotype was detected a few times. The chain has TRBV7-2 and TRBJ2-7, with no clear D. The CDR3 extends over 14 amino acids. V was pared by 1 base and J by 3 bases, with 10 bases between. The germline V gene encodes CDR1 SGHTA and CDR2 FQGNSA. CDR3 sequence reads: CASSLEDGFYEQYF. The DNA for the CDR3 is TGTGCCAGCAGCTTAGAAGACGGCTTCTACGAGCAGTACTTC.

This CDR3 is CASSPGLEQFF. Here the CDR3 DNA reads TGTGCCAGCAGTCCGGGACTGGAGCAGTTCTTC. The rearrangement joins TRBV12-3 or TRBV12-4 to TRBJ2-1; weak D call: TRBD2 (6 bases). This CDR3 spans 11 amino acids. V lost 5 bases to trimming and J lost 10 bases, with 9 bases between them.

This chain uses TRBV29-1 with TRBJ2-1; D may be TRBD2 (5 bases). Germline-derived CDR1 and CDR2 are SQVTM and ANQGSEA. The length of the CDR3 is 14 residues. V lost 3 bases and J lost 6, with 15 bases in between. The CDR3: CSVDSDSSGNEQFF. CDR3 bases: TGCAGCGTTGATAGCGACTCATCGGGCAATGAGCAGTTCTTC.

The V call is TRBV2, the J call TRBJ1-1; 8 bases agree with TRBD1. CDR3 size: 12 residues. J lost 6 bases, V lost 6 bases, and 3 bases had no gene match. Germline loops: CDR1 SNHLY, CDR2 FYNNEI. In DNA, the CDR3 is TGTGCCAGCAGCGGACAGGGCCCTGAAGCTTTCTTT. Residues: CASSGQGPEAFF.

This clonotype was counted between two and nine times. The chain links TRBV24-1 to TRBJ2-5, with a tentative D call TRBD1 (6 bases). V lost 2 bases to trimming and J lost 5 bases, with 20 bases between them. CDR1 and CDR2 from the germline V gene are KGHDR and SFDVKD. This CDR3 is built from 17 residues. CDR3 nucleotides: TGTGCCACCAGTGATTCCCGGAGGTTGCAGGGGTACGAGACCCAGTACTTC. As protein: CATSDSRRLQGYETQYF.

The rearrangement links TRBV6-5 to TRBJ1-2, with no clear D. Germline assignment: CDR1 MNHEY and CDR2 SVGAGI. V was trimmed by 3 bases and J by 6 bases, leaving 11 bases between them. This CDR3 region has 13 residues. CDR3 in amino acids: CASSYRSSDGYTF. The CDR3 coding sequence is TGTGCCAGCAGTTATCGAAGTTCCGATGGCTACACCTTC.

This clonotype was counted only a few times. The chain links TRBV7-9 to TRBJ1-2, with D maybe TRBD1 (5 bases). Germline CDR1 reads SEHNR; CDR2 reads FQNEAQ (reference sequence). The CDR3 runs to 14 residues. Trimming removed 5 bases at V and 7 bases at J, with 17 bases between. The CDR3 DNA reads as TGTGCCAGCAGCCTACGCGGGGCTATCGGTGGCTACACCTTC. It yields the protein CASSLRGAIGGYTF.

This clonotype came up many times. The chain employs TRBV12-3 or TRBV12-4 and TRBJ1-5; 9 bases are shared with TRBD1. The V segment lost 8 bases and the J segment 15 bases; nucleotides outside the gene matches: 14. The CDR3 is 13 amino acids. CDR3 in DNA: TGTGCCAGCCTTCACAGGGGGCGTTTGTTAGCGCATTTT. Protein product: CASLHRGRLLAHF.

The CDR3 sequence is CASSAPGGQGSLHF. DNA for the CDR3: TGTGCCAGCAGCGCTCCCGGCGGCCAGGGATCCCTCCACTTT. The V gene is TRBV12-3 or TRBV12-4, the J gene TRBJ1-6, with a possible D match to TRBD1 (5 bases). Trimming pared 6 bases from V and 14 bases from J, leaving 20 bases between. The CDR3 covers 14 residues.

As to this clonotype: One junction end disagrees with the germline gene, perhaps due to a read error. This chain uses TRBV5-4 with TRBJ2-1; 15 nucleotides line up with TRBD2. CDR3 length equals 16 residues. Germline CDR1 is SGHNT and CDR2 is YYREEE (reference sequence). CDR3 nucleotide sequence: TGTGCCAGCAGTTTGGGGGGACTAGCGGGAGGAAGTGAGCAGTTCTTC. This sequence encodes CASSLGGLAGGSEQFF. Drawing the rest from reference TRBV5-4 and TRBJ2-1, the complete variable domain is ETGVTQSPTHLIKTRGQQVTLRCSSQSGHNTVSWYQQALGQGPQFIFQYYREEENGRGNFPPRFSGLQFPNYSSELNVNALELDDSALYLCASSLGGLAGGSEQFFGPGTRLTVL.

Many counts were recorded for this clonotype. The chain combines TRBV2 with TRBJ1-6, with D perhaps TRBD1 (5 bases). This CDR3 is built from 16 residues. Trimming cost V 6 bases and J 7 bases, with 19 bases left between them. Looked up from germline, CDR1 is SNHLY and CDR2 is FYNNEI. In DNA, the CDR3 is TGTGCCAGCAGCGCCTCTACACAGGCCCTAAATTCACCCCTCCACTTT. Its translation is CASSASTQALNSPLHF.

The chain is built from TRBV7-2 and TRBJ2-5, with TRBD1 as a possible D gene (5 bases). Germline V lookup: CDR1 SGHTA, CDR2 FQGNSA. Trimming stripped 2 bases from V and 4 bases from J, with 14 bases between. The CDR3 loop spans 15 amino acids. This CDR3 reads CASSLFLRGSETQYF. The CDR3 DNA sequence: TGTGCCAGCAGCTTATTTTTAAGGGGATCAGAGACCCAGTACTTC.

The CDR3: CASSLAGSTLGGNQPQHF. For the CDR3, the DNA is TGTGCCAGCAGCTTAGCTGGCTCGACCCTTGGAGGCAATCAGCCCCAGCATTTT. The chain recombines TRBV7-9 with TRBJ1-5; D is ambiguous. The germline V and J ends were trimmed by 0 bases and 2 bases, with 17 bases remaining between them. CDR1 is SEHNR and CDR2 is FQNEAQ in the germline V gene (reference sequence). The CDR3 is made up of 18 amino acids.

V and J are TRBV19 and TRBJ2-5, with 11 bases that match TRBD1. The germline CDR1 and CDR2 sequences are LNHDA and SQIVND (reference sequence). The CDR3 totals 17 residues. V was clipped by 3 bases and J by 5 bases; unmatched bases: 11. CDR3 region: CASSMRRGTGGRETQYF. CDR3 DNA: TGTGCCAGTAGTATGAGGCGCGGGACAGGGGGTCGGGAGACCCAGTACTTC.

This clonotype was seen a few times. V gene TRBV5-1 combines with J gene TRBJ2-7, with a tentative D call TRBD1 (6 bases). Deletions cut 0 bases from V and 3 bases from J, with 16 bases between. Germline assignment: CDR1 SGHRS and CDR2 YFSETQ. The CDR3 contains 16 residues. The CDR3 sequence: CASSLAVLDRDYEQYF. CDR3 DNA sequence: TGCGCCAGCAGCTTGGCCGTACTGGACAGAGACTACGAGCAGTACTTC. Complete variable domain (other parts from reference TRBV5-1 and TRBJ2-7): KAGVTQTPRYLIKTRGQQVTLSCSPISGHRSVSWYQQTPGQGLQFLFEYFSETQRNKGNFPGRFSGRQFSNSRSEMNVSTLELGDSALYLCASSLAVLDRDYEQYFGPGTRLTVT.

The chain recombines TRBV20-1 with TRBJ1-5; 8 bases are a match to TRBD1. The CDR3 is 13 residues long. Germline CDR1 and CDR2: DFQATT and SNEGSKA (reference sequence). Unmatched junction bases numbered 7, after V lost 5 bases and J lost 7 bases. As DNA, the CDR3 is TGCAGTGCTCGGACAGGGCTAGAGCAGCCCCAGCATTTT. It codes for CSARTGLEQPQHF.

This chain uses TRBV20-1 with TRBJ2-7; 7 bases match TRBD2. V was pared by 2 bases and J by 3 bases, with 4 bases of the junction left unmatched. CDR1 is DFQATT and CDR2 is SNEGSKA in the germline V gene (reference sequence). This CDR3 is built from 13 residues. CDR3 protein: CSARWGGDYEQYF. DNA of the CDR3: TGCAGTGCTAGATGGGGGGGAGACTACGAGCAGTACTTC.

This clonotype was counted between two and nine times. V gene TRBV7-2 combines with J gene TRBJ2-7, with 14 bases identical to TRBD2. The CDR3 has 16 amino acids. V trimming: 4 bases; J trimming: 4 bases; junction bases outside the gene matches: 6. Germline assignment: CDR1 SGHTA and CDR2 FQGNSA. The CDR3, as DNA: TGTGCCAGCAGCTCAAGGACTAGCGGGAGGCTTTACGAGCAGTACTTC. It is translated as CASSSRTSGRLYEQYF.

There are many counts of this clonotype. The rearrangement joins TRBV27 to TRBJ2-7; TRBD2 agrees at 11 bases. V gave up 5 bases and J gave up 0 bases; unmatched junction bases: 15. CDR3 size: 19 residues. In germline, CDR1 is MNHEY, CDR2 SMNVEV (reference sequence). The CDR3 DNA reads as TGTGCCAGCAGTGGGGGGGGGCTAGCGGGGGGCCCCAGCTCCTACGAGCAGTACTTC. Amino acid sequence: CASSGGGLAGGPSSYEQYF.

V gene TRBV29-1 combines with J gene TRBJ2-1; D is unresolved. V was clipped by 4 bases and J by 7 bases, with 5 bases between them. The CDR3 is 10 amino acids. From germline, CDR1 is SQVTM and CDR2 ANQGSEA. CDR3 region: CSVVENEQFF. In DNA form, the CDR3 reads TGCAGCGTTGTAGAGAATGAGCAGTTCTTC.